Below are 25 T cell receptor beta chains sequenced from a single sample in a study of read filtering for tumor transcriptome and immune sequencing. Molecular barcoded adaptors covering alpha/delta and beta/gamma chains were used on roughly 400 ng RNA. TCRdb re-derived calls from the reads in MiXCR, one entry per CDR3 protein. The sample consists of over 50,000 distinct CDR3 sequences, around a fifth of them appearing once. The sample taken for sequencing was a population of CD138-negative cells sorted from bone marrow. Receptors were obtained from a donor at least 40 years old with multiple myeloma.

This clonotype was seen at least ten times. The gene calls are TRBV20-1 and TRBJ2-6; no firm D call. V lost 0 bases and J lost 3, with 9 bases in between. The CDR3 extends over 15 amino acids. Germline V gives CDR1 DFQATT, CDR2 SNEGSKA (reference sequence). The CDR3: CSARDRNSGANVLTF. In nucleotides, the CDR3 is TGCAGTGCTAGAGATAGGAACAGTGGGGCCAACGTCCTGACTTTC.

This clonotype was recorded many times. This sequence joins TRBV7-2 and TRBJ2-5, with no clear D. The V gene lost 1 base and the J gene lost 1 base, with 7 bases spanning the gap. The CDR3 contains 14 residues. Germline V lookup: CDR1 SGHTA, CDR2 FQGNSA. The CDR3 loop is CASSLVAAQETQYF. In DNA form, the CDR3 reads TGTGCCAGCAGCTTAGTTGCGGCCCAAGAGACCCAGTACTTC.

The gene calls are TRBV10-2 and TRBJ2-1; D is perhaps TRBD1 (5 bases). This CDR3 spans 14 amino acids. Per the germline V gene, CDR1 is WSHSY and CDR2 is SAAADI. V was pared by 5 bases and J by 3 bases, with 11 bases between. CDR3 DNA: TGCGCCAGCAGTCTTCAGGGCCTCTACAATGAGCAGTTCTTC. Protein sequence: CASSLQGLYNEQFF.

This clonotype was seen many times. The V gene is TRBV9, the J gene TRBJ1-4; a possible D gene is TRBD1 (5 bases). The germline CDR1 and CDR2 sequences are SGDLS and YYNGEE. The CDR3 has 16 amino acids. Trimming shortened V by 0 bases and J by 8 bases, and 17 bases separated the two germline ends. In DNA form, the CDR3 reads TGTGCCAGCAGCGTAGCCGGGGCATACCGGGGGGAAAAACTGTTTTTT. It is translated as CASSVAGAYRGEKLFF. Full variable domain (missing parts from reference TRBV9 and TRBJ1-4): DSGVTQTPKHLITATGQRVTLRCSPRSGDLSVYWYQQSLDQGLQFLIQYYNGEERAKGNILERFSAQQFPDLHSELNLSSLELGDSALYFCASSVAGAYRGEKLFFGSGTQLSVL.

Note on this clonotype: A much larger clone differs by one base, so this may be a read error. The chain employs TRBV5-1 and TRBJ2-1; unclear D gene. Germline CDR1 reads SGHRS; CDR2 reads YFSETQ. V gave up 2 bases and J gave up 6 bases, with 15 bases separating them. CDR3 length: 15 residues. DNA for the CDR3: TGCGCCAGCAGCTTAACAGCGAGAGGTCTCAATGAGCAGTTCTTC. It codes for CASSLTARGLNEQFF.

The chain carries TRBV30 and TRBJ2-2; D not certain. V lost 2 bases and J lost 9, with 10 bases in between. The CDR3 extends over 12 amino acids. Per the germline V gene, CDR1 is GTSNPN and CDR2 is SVGIG (reference sequence). CDR3 loop: CAWSTGLRELFF. The CDR3 DNA reads TGTGCCTGGAGTACGGGTTTGCGGGAGCTGTTTTTT. Full variable domain (remainder filled in from reference TRBV30 and TRBJ2-2): SQTIHQWPATLVQPVGSPLSLECTVEGTSNPNLYWYRQAAGRGLQLLFYSVGIGQISSEVPQNLSASRPQDRQFILSSKKLLLSDSGFYLCAWSTGLRELFFGEGSRLTVL.

The chain couples TRBV10-3 to TRBJ2-3; 7 positions agree with TRBD2. Germline V gene lookup returns CDR1 ENHRY and CDR2 SYGVKD. The CDR3 is 17 residues long. With V trimmed by 5 bases and J by 0 bases, 11 bases remained unmatched. The DNA of the CDR3 is TGTGCCATCAGTCCTAGCGGCAATCTATTTAGCACAGATACGCAGTATTTT. It is translated as CAISPSGNLFSTDTQYF.

Details on this clonotype: Germline is not matched at one junction end, which may reflect a read error. The chain links TRBV10-3 to TRBJ2-1; D is perhaps TRBD1 or TRBD2 (5 bases each). CDR1 and CDR2 (germline): ENHRY, SYGVKD. The CDR3 runs to 13 residues. The CDR3 nucleotides are TGTGCCATCGGAAGGGGATATCGGGATGATCAGTTCTTC. It yields the protein CAIGRGYRDDQFF.

This clonotype has more than one count but fewer than ten. This may arise from a read error, as a much more abundant clone is one base away. V gene TRBV29-1 combines with J gene TRBJ2-7; unclear D gene. V lost 4 bases to trimming and J lost 6 bases, with 13 bases between them. The length of the CDR3 is 12 residues. Looked up from germline, CDR1 is SQVTM and CDR2 is ANQGSEA. The CDR3 sequence: CSVGDRPGEQYF. CDR3 in DNA: TGCAGCGTTGGAGATCGCCCCGGCGAGCAGTACTTC.

This clonotype occurred many times. The chain employs TRBV29-1 and TRBJ1-1; a possible D gene is TRBD1 (5 bases). The CDR3 is made up of 13 amino acids. Trimming removed 5 bases at V and 4 bases at J, with 14 bases between. Per the germline V gene, CDR1 is SQVTM and CDR2 is ANQGSEA. The CDR3, as DNA: TGCAGCGTTAAGACAGACTTAAGCACTGAAGCTTTCTTT. Translated, it gives CSVKTDLSTEAFF. Using reference TRBV29-1 and TRBJ1-1 for the parts outside the CDR3, the full variable domain is SAVISQKPSRDICQRGTSLTIQCQVDSQVTMMFWYRQQPGQSLTLIATANQGSEATYESGFVIDKFPISRPNLTFSTLTVSNMSPEDSSIYLCSVKTDLSTEAFFGQGTRLTVV.

This clonotype appeared a few times. The rearrangement links TRBV20-1 to TRBJ2-5; D is unresolved. This CDR3 is 12 amino acids long. CDR1 DFQATT and CDR2 SNEGSKA come from the germline V gene (reference sequence). V shed 3 bases and J shed 3 bases, with 8 bases lying between them. This CDR3 reads CSASSEKETQYF. The DNA of the CDR3 is TGCAGTGCTAGTTCTGAGAAAGAGACCCAGTACTTC.

On this clonotype itself: A much more abundant neighbour one base away suggests this may be a read error. The chain uses TRBV6-6 and TRBJ2-3; D gene ambiguous. Near its end, the DNA agrees better with TRBJ1-5, so the J call may be wrong. There are 14 residues in the CDR3. CDR1 is MNHNY and CDR2 is SVGAGI in the germline V gene (reference sequence). CDR3 residues: CASSSRSSTDTQHF. CDR3 coding DNA: TGTGCCAGCAGTTCCCGATCGAGCACAGATACGCAGCATTTT.

J is TRBJ2-1 and V is TRBV30; no definite D call. The V gene's germline CDR1 is GTSNPN and CDR2 SVGIG (reference sequence). There are 13 residues in the CDR3. V lost 8 bases and J 0 bases, leaving 11 bases between the germline ends. The CDR3 here is CAIGRSSYNEQFF. The CDR3 coding sequence is TGTGCCATCGGACGGAGCTCCTACAATGAGCAGTTCTTC.

The sample holds one count of this clonotype. The final CDR3 position lacks the conserved phenylalanine or tryptophan, pointing to a likely read error. The chain uses TRBV7-9 and TRBJ1-1; 7 positions agree with TRBD1. J gave up 6 bases and V 2 bases, and 0 bases lay outside the gene matches. Germline CDR1 is SEHNR and CDR2 is FQNEAQ (reference sequence). The CDR3 is 12 residues long. DNA for the CDR3: TGTGCCAGCAGCTTAACAGGGGCTGAAGCTTTCTCT. Protein product: CASSLTGAEAFS.

This clonotype was recorded many times. V is TRBV9 and J is TRBJ2-3, with D perhaps assigned TRBD1 or TRBD2 (5 bases each). Trimming shortened V by 3 bases and J by 5 bases, and 10 bases separated the two germline ends. Per the germline V gene, CDR1 is SGDLS and CDR2 is YYNGEE. This CDR3 has 13 residues. In DNA, the CDR3 is TGTGCCAGCAGCGGTGGTGGGGGAGATACGCAGTATTTT. This gives the protein CASSGGGGDTQYF.

This clonotype was found many times. The V gene is TRBV11-2, the J gene TRBJ2-3; D is perhaps TRBD2 (5 bases). The germline gives CDR1 SGHAT, CDR2 FQNNGV. The germline V and J ends were trimmed by 5 bases and 1 base, with 16 bases remaining between them. The CDR3 is made up of 16 amino acids. CDR3 coding DNA: TGTGCCAGCAGCCCTCCCGGGGAGTGGGGCACAGATACGCAGTATTTT. It yields the protein CASSPPGEWGTDTQYF. Full variable domain (rest looked up from reference TRBV11-2 and TRBJ2-3): EAGVAQSPRYKIIEKRQSVAFWCNPISGHATLYWYQQILGQGPKLLIQFQNNGVVDDSQLPKDRFSAERLKGVDSTLKIQPAKLEDSAVYLCASSPPGEWGTDTQYFGPGTRLTVL.

This clonotype was detected ten times or more. The chain couples TRBV6-1 to TRBJ1-4; no definite D call. This CDR3 comprises 14 residues. V gave up 1 base and J gave up 11 bases, with 14 bases separating them. Germline V gene sequence: CDR1 MNHNS, CDR2 SASEGT. The CDR3 loop is CASSEGPTYGKLFF. Here the CDR3 DNA reads TGTGCCAGCAGTGAAGGCCCAACCTATGGGAAACTGTTTTTT.

Notes on this clonotype: At one of its ends the junction is not consistent with the germline gene, which may arise from a read error. This chain joins TRBV3-1 and TRBJ1-1; a possible D gene is TRBD1 (6 bases). Germline CDR1 LGHDT, CDR2 YNNKEL (reference sequence). The CDR3 contains 15 residues. Here the CDR3 reads CASSHPRGSTAEVFF. Here the CDR3 DNA reads TGTGCCAGCAGCCACCCCAGGGGCTCCACGGCTGAAGTTTTCTTT.

For this clonotype: The final CDR3 position lacks the conserved phenylalanine or tryptophan, pointing to a likely read error. This chain links TRBV10-2 with TRBJ2-1, with D maybe TRBD2 (5 bases). Looked up from germline, CDR1 is WSHSY and CDR2 is SAAADI. V was cut by 5 bases and J by 8 bases, with 16 bases left in between. The CDR3 sequence is 14 residues long. Here the CDR3 reads CASSLSKGEHEQFL. The DNA of the CDR3 is TGCGCCAGCAGTTTGAGTAAGGGAGAGCATGAGCAGTTCTTA.

This clonotype came up a few times. V usage is TRBV5-4 and J usage is TRBJ2-3; D uncertain. The germline V and J ends were trimmed by 1 base and 2 bases, with 2 bases remaining between them. The CDR3 consists of 12 residues. Germline lookup yields CDR1 SGHNT and CDR2 YYREEE (reference sequence). The CDR3 protein is CASSLPTDTQYF. The CDR3, as DNA: TGTGCCAGCAGCTTGCCCACAGATACGCAGTATTTT.

In its sample, this clonotype was seen many times. The chain couples TRBV20-1 to TRBJ2-3; D is tentatively TRBD1 or TRBD2 (5 bases each). In germline, CDR1 is DFQATT, CDR2 SNEGSKA (reference sequence). CDR3 length: 16 amino acids. With 0 bases removed from V and 2 bases from J, the gap between germline ends came to 15 bases. The CDR3 sequence is CSARDPKRTITDTQYF. CDR3 bases: TGCAGTGCTAGAGATCCGAAGCGGACAATCACAGATACGCAGTATTTT.

This clonotype was detected once. A much larger clone differs by one base, so this may be a read error. The V call is TRBV11-2, the J call TRBJ2-4; no firm D call. CDR1 and CDR2 from the germline V gene are SGHAT and FQNNGV. Trimming pared 8 bases from V and 8 bases from J, leaving 10 bases between. The CDR3 extends over 11 amino acids. CDR3: CASGVAYIQYF. DNA of the CDR3: TGTGCCAGCGGCGTAGCTTACATTCAGTACTTC.

To note about this clonotype: One base away lies a much larger clone, so this may be a sequencing read error. This sequence joins TRBV3-1 and TRBJ1-2; tentatively, D is TRBD1 (6 bases). The CDR3 contains 15 residues. The V gene's germline CDR1 is LGHDT and CDR2 YNNKEL (reference sequence). CDR3 DNA: TGTACCAGCAGCCGATCAGCCAGGGGACTGGATGGCTACACCTTC. Amino acid sequence: CTSSRSARGLDGYTF.

As to this clonotype: This may arise from a read error, as a much more abundant clone is one base away. This chain connects TRBV5-1 to TRBJ1-1; D is uncertain. This CDR3 region has 15 residues. Germline V gene lookup returns CDR1 SGHRS and CDR2 YFSETQ. The CDR3 region is CASSLGTTSNTEAVF. The CDR3 DNA reads as TGCGCCAGCAGCTTGGGCACAACATCGAACACTGAAGCTGTCTTT.

This clonotype was seen more than once but under ten times. A read error may be the cause here, since a much bigger clone is one base away. The V and J genes are TRBV2 and TRBJ2-7; a possible D gene is TRBD2 (6 bases). V was clipped by 11 bases and J by 1 base, with 12 bases between them. This CDR3 region has 12 residues. Germline-derived CDR1 and CDR2 are SNHLY and FYNNEI. The CDR3 nucleotides are TGTGCCTGCGGGACTGAGTCCTACGAGCAGTACTTC. Encoded protein: CACGTESYEQYF.